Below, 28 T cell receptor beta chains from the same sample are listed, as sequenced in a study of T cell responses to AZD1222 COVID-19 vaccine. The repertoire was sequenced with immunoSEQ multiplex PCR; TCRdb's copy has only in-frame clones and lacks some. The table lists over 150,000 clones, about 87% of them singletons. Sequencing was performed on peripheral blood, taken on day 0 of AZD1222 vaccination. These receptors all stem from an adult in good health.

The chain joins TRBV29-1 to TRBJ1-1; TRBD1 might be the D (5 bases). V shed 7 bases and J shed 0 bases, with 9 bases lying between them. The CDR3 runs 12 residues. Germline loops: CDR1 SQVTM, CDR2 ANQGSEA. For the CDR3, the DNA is TGCAGCGGGTGGGGGTTGAACACTGAAGCTTTCTTT. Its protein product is CSGWGLNTEAFF.

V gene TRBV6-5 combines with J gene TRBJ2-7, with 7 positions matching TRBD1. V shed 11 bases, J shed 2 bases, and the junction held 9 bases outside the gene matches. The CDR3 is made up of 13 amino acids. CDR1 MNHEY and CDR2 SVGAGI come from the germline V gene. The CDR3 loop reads CAARPGTAYEQYF. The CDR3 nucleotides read TGTGCCGCCCGCCCGGGGACAGCCTACGAGCAGTACTTC.

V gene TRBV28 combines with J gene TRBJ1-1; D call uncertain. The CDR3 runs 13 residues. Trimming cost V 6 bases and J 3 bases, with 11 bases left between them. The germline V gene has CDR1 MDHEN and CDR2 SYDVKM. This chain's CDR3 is CASSTQSDTEAFF. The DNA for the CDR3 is TGTGCCAGCAGCACACAGTCCGACACTGAAGCTTTCTTT.

CDR3 loop: CASSQVREETQYF. The CDR3 DNA is TGCGCCAGCAGCCAAGTCAGGGAAGAGACCCAGTACTTC. This chain links TRBV4-1 with TRBJ2-5, with a possible D match to TRBD1 (5 bases). Trimming removed 1 base from V and 3 bases from J, with 6 bases in between. Germline lookup yields CDR1 MGHRA and CDR2 YSYEKL. The CDR3 is made up of 13 amino acids.

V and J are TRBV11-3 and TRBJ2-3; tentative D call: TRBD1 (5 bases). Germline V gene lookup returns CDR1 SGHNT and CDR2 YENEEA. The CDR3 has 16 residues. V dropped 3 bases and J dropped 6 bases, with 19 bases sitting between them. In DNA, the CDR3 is TGTGCCAGCAGCTTTGGTCAGGGTGGGTCACGGGATACGCAGTATTTT. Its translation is CASSFGQGGSRDTQYF. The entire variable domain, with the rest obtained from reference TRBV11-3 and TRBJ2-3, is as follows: EAGVVQSPRYKIIEKKQPVAFWCNPISGHNTLYWYLQNLGQGPELLIRYENEEAVDDSQLPKDRFSAERLKGVDSTLKIQPAELGDSAVYLCASSFGQGGSRDTQYFGPGTRLTVL.

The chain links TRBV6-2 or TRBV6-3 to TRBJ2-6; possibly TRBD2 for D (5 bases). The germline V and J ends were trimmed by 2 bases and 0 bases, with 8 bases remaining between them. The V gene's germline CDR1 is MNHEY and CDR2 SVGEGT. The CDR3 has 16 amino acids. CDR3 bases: TGTGCCAGCAGTTACGGCCGGGGCTCTGGGGCCAACGTCCTGACTTTC. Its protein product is CASSYGRGSGANVLTF.

The CDR3 DNA is TGTGCCAGCAGTTGGGCTTCTCAGCCCCAGCATTTT. This sequence encodes CASSWASQPQHF. V is TRBV28 and J is TRBJ1-5; D remains unclear. V dropped 4 bases and J dropped 6 bases, with 7 bases sitting between them. This CDR3 has 12 residues. From germline, CDR1 is MDHEN and CDR2 SYDVKM. The entire variable domain, with the rest obtained from reference TRBV28 and TRBJ1-5, is as follows: DVKVTQSSRYLVKRTGEKVFLECVQDMDHENMFWYRQDPGLGLRLIYFSYDVKMKEKGDIPEGYSVSREKKERFSLILESASTNQTSMYLCASSWASQPQHFGDGTRLSIL.

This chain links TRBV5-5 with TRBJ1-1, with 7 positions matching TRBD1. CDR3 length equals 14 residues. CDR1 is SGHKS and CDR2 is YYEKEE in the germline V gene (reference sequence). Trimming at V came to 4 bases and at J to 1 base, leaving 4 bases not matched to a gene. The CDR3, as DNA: TGTGCCAGCAGCGGGCGGACAGGGAACACTGAAGCTTTCTTT. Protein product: CASSGRTGNTEAFF.

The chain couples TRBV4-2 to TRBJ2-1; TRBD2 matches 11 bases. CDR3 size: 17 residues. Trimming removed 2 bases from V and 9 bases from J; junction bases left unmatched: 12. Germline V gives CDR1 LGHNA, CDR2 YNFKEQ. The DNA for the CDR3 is TGTGCCAGCAGCCAAAGTGCTGTAGCGGGGGGGTTTGGTGAGCAGTTCTTC. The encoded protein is CASSQSAVAGGFGEQFF.

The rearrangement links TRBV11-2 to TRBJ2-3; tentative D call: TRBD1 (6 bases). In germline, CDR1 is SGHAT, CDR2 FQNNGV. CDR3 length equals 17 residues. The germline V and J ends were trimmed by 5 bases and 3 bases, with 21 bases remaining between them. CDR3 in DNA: TGTGCCAGCAGCGACCGGGACACCCGTGGTGCGACAGATACGCAGTATTTT. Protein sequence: CASSDRDTRGATDTQYF. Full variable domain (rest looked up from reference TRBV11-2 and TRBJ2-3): EAGVAQSPRYKIIEKRQSVAFWCNPISGHATLYWYQQILGQGPKLLIQFQNNGVVDDSQLPKDRFSAERLKGVDSTLKIQPAKLEDSAVYLCASSDRDTRGATDTQYFGPGTRLTVL.

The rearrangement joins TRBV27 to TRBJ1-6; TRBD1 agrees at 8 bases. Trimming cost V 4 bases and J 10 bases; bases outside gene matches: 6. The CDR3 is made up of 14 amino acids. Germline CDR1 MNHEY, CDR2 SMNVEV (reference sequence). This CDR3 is CASSSDRGRSPLHF. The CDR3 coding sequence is TGTGCCAGCAGTTCCGACAGGGGCCGATCACCCCTCCACTTT.

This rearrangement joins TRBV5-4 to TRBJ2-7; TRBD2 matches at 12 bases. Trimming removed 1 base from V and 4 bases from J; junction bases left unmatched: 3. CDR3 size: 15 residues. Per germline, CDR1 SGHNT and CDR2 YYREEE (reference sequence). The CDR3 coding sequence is TGTGCCAGCAGCTTGACTAGCGGGGGGTCATACGAGCAGTACTTC. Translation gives CASSLTSGGSYEQYF. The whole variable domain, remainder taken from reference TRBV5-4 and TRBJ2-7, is ETGVTQSPTHLIKTRGQQVTLRCSSQSGHNTVSWYQQALGQGPQFIFQYYREEENGRGNFPPRFSGLQFPNYSSELNVNALELDDSALYLCASSLTSGGSYEQYFGPGTRLTVT.

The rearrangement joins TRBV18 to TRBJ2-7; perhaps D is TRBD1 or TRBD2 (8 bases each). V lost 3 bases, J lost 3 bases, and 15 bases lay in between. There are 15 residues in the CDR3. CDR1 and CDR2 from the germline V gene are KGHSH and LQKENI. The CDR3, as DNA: TGTGCCAGCTCACCCCAGGGGGCGGGGGGCTACGAGCAGTACTTC. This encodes CASSPQGAGGYEQYF.

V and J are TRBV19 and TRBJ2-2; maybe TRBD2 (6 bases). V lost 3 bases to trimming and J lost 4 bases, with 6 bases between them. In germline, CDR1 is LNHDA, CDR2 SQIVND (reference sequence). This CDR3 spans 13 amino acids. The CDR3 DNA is TGTGCCAGTAGTATGACTAGCACCGGGGAGCTGTTTTTT. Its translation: CASSMTSTGELFF.

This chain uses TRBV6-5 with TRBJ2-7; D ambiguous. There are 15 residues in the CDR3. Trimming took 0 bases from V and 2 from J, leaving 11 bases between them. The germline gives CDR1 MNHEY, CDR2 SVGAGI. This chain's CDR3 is CASSYSLQATYEQYF. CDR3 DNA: TGTGCCAGCAGTTACTCGCTGCAGGCAACCTACGAGCAGTACTTC.

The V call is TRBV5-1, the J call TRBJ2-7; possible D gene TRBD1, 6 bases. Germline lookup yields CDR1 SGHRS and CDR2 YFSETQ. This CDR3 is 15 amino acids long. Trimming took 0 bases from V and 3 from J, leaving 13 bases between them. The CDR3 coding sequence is TGCGCCAGCAGCTTGGCACCAGGGGAGTACTACGAGCAGTACTTC. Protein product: CASSLAPGEYYEQYF.

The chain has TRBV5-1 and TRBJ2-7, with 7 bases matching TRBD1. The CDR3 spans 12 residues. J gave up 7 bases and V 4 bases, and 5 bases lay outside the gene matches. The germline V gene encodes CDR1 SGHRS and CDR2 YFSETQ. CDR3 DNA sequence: TGCGCCAGCAGCCGACAGGGTGGGGAGCAGTACTTC. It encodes CASSRQGGEQYF.

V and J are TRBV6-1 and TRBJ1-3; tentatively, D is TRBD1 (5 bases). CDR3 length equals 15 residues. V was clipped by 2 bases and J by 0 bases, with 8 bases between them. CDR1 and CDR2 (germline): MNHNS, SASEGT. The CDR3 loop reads CASSEYDSSGNTIYF. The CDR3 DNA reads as TGTGCCAGCAGTGAATACGACAGCTCTGGAAACACCATATATTTT.

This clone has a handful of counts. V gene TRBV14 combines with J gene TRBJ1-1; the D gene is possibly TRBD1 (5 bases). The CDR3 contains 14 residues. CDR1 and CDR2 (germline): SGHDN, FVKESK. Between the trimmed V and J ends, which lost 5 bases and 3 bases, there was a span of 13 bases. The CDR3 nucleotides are TGTGCCAGCAGCTTGAGCGGGGGGTACACTGAAGCTTTCTTT. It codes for CASSLSGGYTEAFF.

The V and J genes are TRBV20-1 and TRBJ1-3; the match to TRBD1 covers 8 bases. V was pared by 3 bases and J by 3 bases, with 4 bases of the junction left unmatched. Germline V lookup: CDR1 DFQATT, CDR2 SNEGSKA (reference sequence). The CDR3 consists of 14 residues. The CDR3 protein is CSASPGGFGNTIYF. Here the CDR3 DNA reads TGCAGTGCTAGTCCAGGGGGCTTTGGAAACACCATATATTTT.

This CDR3 reads CASSLSGQGADSPLHF. The CDR3 DNA sequence: TGCGCCAGCAGCTTGTCAGGTCAGGGGGCTGATTCACCCCTCCACTTT. The chain has TRBV5-1 and TRBJ1-6; 8 bases map to TRBD1. The CDR3 consists of 16 residues. Germline CDR1 SGHRS, CDR2 YFSETQ. Trimming cost V 1 base and J 8 bases; bases outside gene matches: 8.

The CDR3: CATSRGGGLGGYTF. CDR3 coding DNA: TGTGCCACCAGCAGAGGAGGGGGGCTGGGTGGCTACACCTTC. The rearrangement links TRBV15 to TRBJ1-2; tentatively, D is TRBD1 (6 bases). V lost 1 base and J lost 7, with 13 bases in between. The V gene's germline CDR1 is LNHNV and CDR2 YYDKDF (reference sequence). There are 14 residues in the CDR3. Using reference TRBV15 and TRBJ1-2 for the parts outside the CDR3, the full variable domain is DAMVIQNPRYQVTQFGKPVTLSCSQTLNHNVMYWYQQKSSQAPKLLFHYYDKDFNNEADTPDNFQSRRPNTSFCFLDIRSPGLGDTAMYLCATSRGGGLGGYTFGSGTRLTVV.

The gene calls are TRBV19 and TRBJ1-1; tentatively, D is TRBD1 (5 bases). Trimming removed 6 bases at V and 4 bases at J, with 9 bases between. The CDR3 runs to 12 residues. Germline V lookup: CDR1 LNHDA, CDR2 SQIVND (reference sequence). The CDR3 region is CASSAQGTEAFF. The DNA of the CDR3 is TGTGCCAGTAGCGCGCAGGGCACTGAAGCTTTCTTT.

Here the CDR3 DNA reads TGCGCCAGCAGCCAAGTCTTAGGAGGGAACTACACCTTC. Translation: CASSQVLGGNYTF. The rearrangement joins TRBV4-1 to TRBJ1-2; D remains ambiguous. The ends were cut back, 1 base at V and 10 bases at J, with 13 bases in the middle. The CDR3 contains 13 residues. Germline-derived CDR1 and CDR2 are MGHRA and YSYEKL.

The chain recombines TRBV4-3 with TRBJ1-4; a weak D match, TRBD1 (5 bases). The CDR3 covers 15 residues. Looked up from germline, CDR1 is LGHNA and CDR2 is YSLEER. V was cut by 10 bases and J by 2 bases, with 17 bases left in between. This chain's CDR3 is CATPRQQSTNEKLFF. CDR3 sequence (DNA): TGCGCCACCCCCCGACAGCAGAGCACTAATGAAAAACTGTTTTTT.

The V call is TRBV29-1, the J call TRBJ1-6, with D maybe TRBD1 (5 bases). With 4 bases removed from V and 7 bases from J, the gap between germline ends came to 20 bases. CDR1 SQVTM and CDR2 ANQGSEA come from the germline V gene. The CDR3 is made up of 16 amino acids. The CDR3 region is CSVAGQGIMKNSPLHF. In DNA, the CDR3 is TGCAGCGTTGCAGGGCAGGGAATCATGAAAAATTCACCCCTCCACTTT.

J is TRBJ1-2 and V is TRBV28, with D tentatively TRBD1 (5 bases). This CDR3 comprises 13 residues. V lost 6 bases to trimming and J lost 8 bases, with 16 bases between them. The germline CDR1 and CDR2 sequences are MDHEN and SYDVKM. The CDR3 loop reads CASRASTGRGYTF. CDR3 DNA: TGTGCCAGCAGGGCATCGACGGGGCGAGGCTACACCTTC.

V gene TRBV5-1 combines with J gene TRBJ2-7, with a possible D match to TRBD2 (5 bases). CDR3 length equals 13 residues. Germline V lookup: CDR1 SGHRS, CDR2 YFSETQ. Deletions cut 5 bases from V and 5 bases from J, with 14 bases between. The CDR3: CASSWVTGDEQYF. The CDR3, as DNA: TGCGCCAGCAGTTGGGTCACCGGGGACGAGCAGTACTTC.